This entry features one TCR beta chain sequence. J lost 7 bases, V lost 4 bases, and 14 bases had no gene match. The CDR3 is 16 residues long. Germline CDR1 is SGHNT and CDR2 is YYREEE (reference sequence). The data were obtained in a study of blood T cell repertoires in COVID-19. Study in general: Both acute and convalescent COVID-19 samples were obtained from the United States, Italy and Spain.

Here immunoSEQ multiplex PCR was the method, and the copy in TCRdb shows in-frame clones only, minus some. Of some 70,000 clones listed, around 86% are singletons. The sample was peripheral blood. This sequence originates from a man in his forties or fifties with active COVID-19. The rearrangement links TRBV5-4 to TRBJ2-3; 8 bases align to TRBD2. The CDR3 DNA is TGTGCCAGCAGCCTAGTGTCCCGGGGGGGCCGGAATACGCAGTATTTT. Protein product: CASSLVSRGGRNTQYF.